A single sample is the source of the 25 T cell receptor beta chains below, sequenced in a study of T cell responses to AZD1222 COVID-19 vaccine. Libraries were prepared by immunoSEQ multiplex PCR; TCRdb keeps only in-frame clonotypes and omits some of them. Altogether around 140,000 clones are present, 91% being singletons, with the ten largest covering roughly 7.5%. The sequencing here drew on peripheral blood, taken 28 days after the second dose of the MenACWY control vaccine. These TCRs come from an adult who received the MenACWY meningococcal vaccine as a control.

CDR3 DNA sequence: TGTGCCAGTAAGGGACAGGGAATGGCCGGGGAGCTGTTTTTT. This codes for CASKGQGMAGELFF. V and J are TRBV19 and TRBJ2-2; 9 bases agree with TRBD1. V lost 7 bases, J lost 6 bases, and 6 bases stayed unmatched. The CDR3 totals 14 residues. Germline V gene data show CDR1 as LNHDA and CDR2 as SQIVND (reference sequence).

V usage is TRBV6-1 and J usage is TRBJ1-5; 8 nucleotides match TRBD1. The germline V gene has CDR1 MNHNS and CDR2 SASEGT. The V and J ends lost 4 bases and 4 bases, in that order; junction bases with no gene match: 18. The CDR3 has 19 residues. The CDR3 bases are TGTGCCAGCAGTGGGGGGACAGGCTCTGGTTTCATGAATAATCAGCCCCAGCATTTT. It is translated as CASSGGTGSGFMNNQPQHF.

The CDR3 protein is CASSSPPSDKYYF. DNA of the CDR3: TGTGCCAGCAGCTCCCCACCCAGTGATAAATACTACTTC. The J gene is TRBJ2-5, the V gene TRBV7-2; D is unclear. V was shortened by 4 bases and J by 14 bases, with 20 bases between the two germline ends. Germline V CDR1 and CDR2: SGHTA, FQGNSA. This CDR3 region has 13 residues.

The chain links TRBV5-1 to TRBJ2-1; D is unclear. V was shortened by 7 bases and J by 4 bases, with 18 bases between the two germline ends. CDR1 SGHRS and CDR2 YFSETQ come from the germline V gene. The CDR3 has 15 residues. The CDR3 DNA reads TGCGCCAGCGCACTTGACGGGTCCGATTACAATGAGCAGTTCTTC. This encodes CASALDGSDYNEQFF.

The chain couples TRBV29-1 to TRBJ2-1; 7 nucleotides line up with TRBD2. V gave up 2 bases and J gave up 7 bases; unmatched junction bases: 8. Looked up from germline, CDR1 is SQVTM and CDR2 is ANQGSEA. This CDR3 spans 14 amino acids. The CDR3 here is CSVERRSSGNEQFF. CDR3 nucleotides: TGCAGCGTTGAAAGAAGGTCTAGCGGAAATGAGCAGTTCTTC.

The rearrangement joins TRBV3-1 (or the pseudogene TRBV3-2) to TRBJ1-1; 9 positions agree with TRBD1. CDR1 LGHDT and CDR2 YNNKEL come from the germline V gene (reference sequence). This CDR3 spans 17 amino acids. V lost 3 bases, J lost 1 base, and 9 bases stayed unmatched. DNA for the CDR3: TGTGCCAGCAGCCATGGAGCTCCGGGACAGGGGAACACTGAAGCTTTCTTT. It yields the protein CASSHGAPGQGNTEAFF.

In regard to this clone: The identical CDR3 is also encoded by other nucleotide sequences in the sample. The chain employs TRBV10-3 and TRBJ1-3; perhaps TRBD1 as D (5 bases). V dropped 2 bases and J dropped 1 base, with 6 bases sitting between them. There are 14 residues in the CDR3. The germline gives CDR1 ENHRY, CDR2 SYGVKD. The CDR3, as DNA: TGTGCCATCAGTGAGGGGGGATCTGGAAACACCATATATTTT. Its protein is CAISEGGSGNTIYF.

As concerns this clone: Within the sample, other DNA sequences also encode this same CDR3. The chain combines TRBV7-2 with TRBJ1-1; D might be TRBD1 (5 bases). Germline CDR1 SGHTA, CDR2 FQGNSA. Deletions cut 0 bases from V and 3 bases from J, with 5 bases between. The CDR3 totals 13 residues. CDR3 residues: CASSLAGDTEAFF. CDR3 DNA sequence: TGTGCCAGCAGCTTAGCGGGGGACACTGAAGCTTTCTTT.

This clone was detected once. The chain has TRBV14 and TRBJ1-6, with no clear D. The V end was cut by 3 bases, the J end by 7 bases, with 13 bases between. CDR1 is SGHDN and CDR2 is FVKESK in the germline V gene. This CDR3 is 15 amino acids long. CDR3 sequence: CASSQKQLPNSPLHF. The CDR3, as DNA: TGTGCCAGCAGCCAGAAACAGCTCCCAAATTCACCCCTCCACTTT.

The chain has TRBV10-1 and TRBJ2-7; 9 bases agree with TRBD1. The CDR3 is 14 amino acids. CDR1 and CDR2 (germline): WNHNN, SYGVQD (reference sequence). J gave up 4 bases and V 5 bases, and 6 bases lay outside the gene matches. The CDR3 DNA sequence: TGCGCCAGCAGTACCGGGACAGGGAGTTACGAGCAGTACTTC. This encodes CASSTGTGSYEQYF.

The V and J genes are TRBV6-5 and TRBJ1-6; D is possibly TRBD1 (6 bases). The germline CDR1 and CDR2 sequences are MNHEY and SVGAGI. The CDR3 contains 14 residues. V was shortened by 2 bases and J by 7 bases, with 9 bases between the two germline ends. The CDR3: CASSYQGRNSPLHF. Written as DNA, the CDR3 is TGTGCCAGCAGTTACCAGGGGAGGAATTCACCCCTCCACTTT.

This chain connects TRBV30 to TRBJ2-7; D uncertain. In germline, CDR1 is GTSNPN, CDR2 SVGIG (reference sequence). Trimming removed 0 bases at V and 4 bases at J, with 10 bases between. The CDR3 loop spans 13 amino acids. CDR3 nucleotide sequence: TGTGCCTGGAGTGTTGGCCGGTCGTACGAGCAGTACTTC. This codes for CAWSVGRSYEQYF.

The chain uses TRBV6-4 and TRBJ2-7, with D perhaps matching TRBD2 (6 bases). Per the germline V gene, CDR1 is MRHNA and CDR2 is SNTAGT. CDR3 size: 16 residues. The germline V and J ends were trimmed by 5 bases and 4 bases, with 21 bases remaining between them. CDR3 sequence reads: CASSCPGEAYEYEQYF. Here the CDR3 DNA reads TGTGCCAGCAGTTGCCCGGGGGAGGCCTATGAATACGAGCAGTACTTC.

The V gene is TRBV7-6, the J gene TRBJ2-5; 8 bases align to TRBD2. Germline loops: CDR1 SGHVS, CDR2 FNYEAQ. The CDR3 is made up of 15 amino acids. The ends lost 3 bases at V and 4 bases at J; junction bases unmatched: 7. The CDR3 reads CASSLTGGPRETQYF. In nucleotides, the CDR3 is TGTGCCAGCAGCTTGACGGGAGGGCCGAGAGAGACCCAGTACTTC.

This chain's CDR3 is CASSFASYGGRIGGELFF. For the CDR3, the DNA is TGTGCCAGCAGCTTCGCTTCATATGGGGGGCGCATAGGCGGGGAGCTGTTTTTT. The V gene is TRBV7-6, the J gene TRBJ2-2, with D perhaps matching TRBD1 or TRBD2 (6 bases each). The CDR3 extends over 18 amino acids. V was cut by 3 bases and J by 7 bases, with 24 bases left in between. Germline CDR1 and CDR2: SGHVS and FNYEAQ.

The V gene is TRBV2, the J gene TRBJ2-3, with 8 bases lining up with TRBD2. Germline V gene data show CDR1 as SNHLY and CDR2 as FYNNEI. This CDR3 has 17 residues. Trimming at V came to 3 bases and at J to 5 bases, leaving 13 bases not matched to a gene. The CDR3 region is CASSDMGLDFRGDTQYF. The DNA for the CDR3 is TGTGCCAGCAGTGATATGGGACTAGACTTTAGGGGAGATACGCAGTATTTT.

The chain joins TRBV19 to TRBJ1-5, with TRBD1 matching 7 bases. CDR1 is LNHDA and CDR2 is SQIVND in the germline V gene (reference sequence). CDR3 length: 17 amino acids. With 6 bases clipped from V and 0 bases from J, the junction kept 11 bases outside the gene matches. CDR3 coding DNA: TGTGCCAGTAGCCTAGACAGGGCCCGACCTAGCAATCAGCCCCAGCATTTT. It yields the protein CASSLDRARPSNQPQHF. Full variable domain (remainder filled in from reference TRBV19 and TRBJ1-5): DGGITQSPKYLFRKEGQNVTLSCEQNLNHDAMYWYRQDPGQGLRLIYYSQIVNDFQKGDIAEGYSVSREKKESFPLTVTSAQKNPTAFYLCASSLDRARPSNQPQHFGDGTRLSIL.

V gene TRBV5-1 combines with J gene TRBJ1-2, with D perhaps TRBD1 (5 bases). Trimming took 2 bases from V and 5 from J, leaving 16 bases between them. The CDR3 covers 15 residues. Germline V gene lookup returns CDR1 SGHRS and CDR2 YFSETQ. Written as DNA, the CDR3 is TGCGCCAGCAGCTTCGGGACCTCCCCGGAGTATGGCTACACCTTC. Residues: CASSFGTSPEYGYTF.

CDR3 amino acids: CASSGVGGAGGTEAFF. Here the CDR3 DNA reads TGTGCCAGCAGTGGTGTAGGGGGAGCGGGGGGCACTGAAGCTTTCTTT. The V and J genes are TRBV2 and TRBJ1-1, with TRBD1 as a possible D gene (6 bases). Germline CDR1 SNHLY, CDR2 FYNNEI. The V end lost 4 bases, the J end lost 4 bases, and 19 bases lay between the germline ends. This CDR3 is built from 16 residues.

The chain combines TRBV9 with TRBJ2-1; D remains unclear. Trimming took 0 bases from V and 9 from J, leaving 16 bases between them. This CDR3 has 15 amino acids. Germline CDR1 SGDLS, CDR2 YYNGEE. CDR3 in amino acids: CASSVVPSSDSEQFF. The CDR3 DNA reads as TGTGCCAGCAGCGTAGTCCCTAGTAGTGATTCTGAGCAGTTCTTC.

CDR3 sequence reads: CASSLAGPSGNTIYF. The CDR3 DNA is TGTGCCAGCAGCTTGGCTGGACCCTCTGGAAACACCATATATTTT. V gene TRBV5-4 combines with J gene TRBJ1-3; D remains ambiguous. This CDR3 contains 15 residues. Trimming removed 0 bases at V and 0 bases at J, with 7 bases between. CDR1 and CDR2 from the germline V gene are SGHNT and YYREEE (reference sequence).

V usage is TRBV27 and J usage is TRBJ2-1, with D possibly matching TRBD1 (6 bases). V was shortened by 2 bases and J by 6 bases, with 11 bases between the two germline ends. CDR3 length: 14 residues. Germline V lookup: CDR1 MNHEY, CDR2 SMNVEV (reference sequence). CDR3 nucleotides: TGTGCCAGCAGTTTACCGGACAGCGGCAATGAGCAGTTCTTC. Translation gives CASSLPDSGNEQFF.

The chain couples TRBV2 to TRBJ2-6; D not resolved. The CDR3 spans 15 residues. CDR1 is SNHLY and CDR2 is FYNNEI in the germline V gene. V was trimmed by 6 bases and J by 0 bases, leaving 9 bases between them. CDR3 loop: CASRGSSSGANVLTF. DNA for the CDR3: TGTGCCAGCAGGGGCAGCTCCTCTGGGGCCAACGTCCTGACTTTC. The full variable domain, in which reference TRBV2 and TRBJ2-6 provide the parts outside the CDR3, is EPEVTQTPSHQVTQMGQEVILRCVPISNHLYFYWYRQILGQKVEFLVSFYNNEISEKSEIFDDQFSVERPDGSNFTLKIRSTKLEDSAMYFCASRGSSSGANVLTFGAGSRLTVL.

This chain connects TRBV27 to TRBJ2-5; no clear D gene. Germline CDR1 is MNHEY and CDR2 is SMNVEV (reference sequence). The CDR3 spans 13 residues. Trimming removed 5 bases at V and 0 bases at J, with 7 bases between. The CDR3 nucleotides are TGTGCCAGCAGTCCCCGGTACCAAGAGACCCAGTACTTC. Translating it yields CASSPRYQETQYF.

This rearrangement joins TRBV15 to TRBJ1-4; the D gene is possibly TRBD1 (5 bases). Germline CDR1 reads LNHNV; CDR2 reads YYDKDF (reference sequence). This CDR3 is built from 16 residues. The germline V and J ends were trimmed by 0 bases and 5 bases, with 13 bases remaining between them. The CDR3 DNA follows: TGTGCCACCAGCAGAGATGGCGGGGCCCCCAATGAAAAACTGTTTTTT. Its protein product is CATSRDGGAPNEKLFF.